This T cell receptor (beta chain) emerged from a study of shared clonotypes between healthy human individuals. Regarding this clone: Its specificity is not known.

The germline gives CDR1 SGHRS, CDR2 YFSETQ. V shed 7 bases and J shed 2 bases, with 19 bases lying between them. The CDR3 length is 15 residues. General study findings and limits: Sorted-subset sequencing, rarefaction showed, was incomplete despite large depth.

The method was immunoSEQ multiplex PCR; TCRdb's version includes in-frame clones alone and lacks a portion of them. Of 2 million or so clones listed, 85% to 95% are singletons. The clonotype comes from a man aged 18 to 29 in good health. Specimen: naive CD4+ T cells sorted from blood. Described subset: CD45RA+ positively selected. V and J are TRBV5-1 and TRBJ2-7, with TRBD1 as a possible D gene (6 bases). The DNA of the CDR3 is TGCGCCAGCCGTCTGGCAGGGGCCTCCCCCTACGAGCAGTACTTC. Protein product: CASRLAGASPYEQYF. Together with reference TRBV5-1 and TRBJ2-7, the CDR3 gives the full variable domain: KAGVTQTPRYLIKTRGQQVTLSCSPISGHRSVSWYQQTPGQGLQFLFEYFSETQRNKGNFPGRFSGRQFSNSRSEMNVSTLELGDSALYLCASRLAGASPYEQYFGPGTRLTVT.